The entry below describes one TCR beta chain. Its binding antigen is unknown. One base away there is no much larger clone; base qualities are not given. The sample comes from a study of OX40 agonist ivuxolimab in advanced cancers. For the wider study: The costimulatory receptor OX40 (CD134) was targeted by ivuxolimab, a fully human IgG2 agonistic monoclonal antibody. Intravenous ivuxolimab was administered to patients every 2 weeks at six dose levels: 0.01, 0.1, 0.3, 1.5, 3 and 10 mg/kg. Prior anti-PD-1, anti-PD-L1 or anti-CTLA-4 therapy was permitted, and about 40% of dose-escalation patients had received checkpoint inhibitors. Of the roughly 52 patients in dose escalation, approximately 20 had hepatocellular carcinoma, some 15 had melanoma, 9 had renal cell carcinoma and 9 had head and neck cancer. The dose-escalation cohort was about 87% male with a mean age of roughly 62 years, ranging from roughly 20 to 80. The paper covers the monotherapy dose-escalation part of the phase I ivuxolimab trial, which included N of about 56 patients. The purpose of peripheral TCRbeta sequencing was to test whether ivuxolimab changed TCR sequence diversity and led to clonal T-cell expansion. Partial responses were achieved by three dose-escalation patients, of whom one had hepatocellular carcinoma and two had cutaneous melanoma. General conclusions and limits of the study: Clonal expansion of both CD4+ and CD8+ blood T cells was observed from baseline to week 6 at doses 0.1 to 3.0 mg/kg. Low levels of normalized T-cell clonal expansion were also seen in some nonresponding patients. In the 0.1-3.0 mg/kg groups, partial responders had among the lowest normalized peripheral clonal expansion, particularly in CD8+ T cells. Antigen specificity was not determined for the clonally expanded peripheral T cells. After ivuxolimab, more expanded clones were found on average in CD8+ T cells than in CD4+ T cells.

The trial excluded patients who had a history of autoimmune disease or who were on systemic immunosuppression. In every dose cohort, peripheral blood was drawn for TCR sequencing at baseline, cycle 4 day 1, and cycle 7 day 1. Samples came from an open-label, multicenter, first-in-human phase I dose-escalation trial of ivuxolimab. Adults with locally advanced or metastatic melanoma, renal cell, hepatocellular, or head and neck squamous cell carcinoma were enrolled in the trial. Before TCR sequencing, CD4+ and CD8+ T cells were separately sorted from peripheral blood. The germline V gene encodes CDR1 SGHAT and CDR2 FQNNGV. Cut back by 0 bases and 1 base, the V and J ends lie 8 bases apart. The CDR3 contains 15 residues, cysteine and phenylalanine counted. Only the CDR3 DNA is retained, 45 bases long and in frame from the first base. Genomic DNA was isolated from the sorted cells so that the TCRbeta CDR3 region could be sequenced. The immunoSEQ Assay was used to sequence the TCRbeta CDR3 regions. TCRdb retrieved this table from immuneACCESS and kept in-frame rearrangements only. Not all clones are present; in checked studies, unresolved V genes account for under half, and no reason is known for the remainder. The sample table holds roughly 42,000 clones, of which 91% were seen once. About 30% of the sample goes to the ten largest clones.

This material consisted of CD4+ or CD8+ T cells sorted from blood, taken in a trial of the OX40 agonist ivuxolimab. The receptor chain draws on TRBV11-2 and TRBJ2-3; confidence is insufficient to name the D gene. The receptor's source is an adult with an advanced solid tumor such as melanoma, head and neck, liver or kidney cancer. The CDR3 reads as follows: CASSLDYAGTDTQYF. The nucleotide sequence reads TGTGCCAGCAGCTTAGATTACGCAGGCACAGATACGCAGTATTTT.